These T cell receptor beta chains were read from a single sample in a study of blood T cell repertoires in COVID-19. Method: immunoSEQ multiplex PCR; TCRdb's copy keeps in-frame clones and lacks some. The sample contains 60,000 to 70,000 clones, roughly four fifths of which appear only once. The sequenced sample consisted of peripheral blood. These receptors were taken from a human donor in a cohort sampled during active COVID-19. Both conserved end residues are part of each CDR3.

V gene: TRBV13
J gene: TRBJ2-3
CDR3 protein: CASRRDSSTDTQYF

V gene: TRBV6-2/TRBV6-3
J gene: TRBJ1-1
CDR3 protein: CASSYSRGSTFF

V gene: TRBV2
J gene: TRBJ2-3
CDR3 protein: CASSPWGGADTQYF

V gene: TRBV14
J gene: TRBJ1-1
CDR3 protein: CASSQEPGRLPTGDTVMNTEAFF

V gene: TRBV7-3
J gene: TRBJ2-3
CDR3 protein: CASSPQTGLRTDTQYF

V gene: TRBV12-3/TRBV12-4
J gene: TRBJ2-7
CDR3 protein: CASSLSTSNEQYF

V gene: TRBV4-1
J gene: TRBJ1-5
CDR3 protein: CASSQDRGAMSNQPQHF

V gene: TRBV5-8
J gene: TRBJ1-1
CDR3 protein: CASSLIGDRPEAFF

V gene: TRBV6-1
J gene: TRBJ2-7
CDR3 protein: CASSAMRGDWRAYEQYF

V gene: TRBV5-1
J gene: TRBJ1-3
CDR3 protein: CASSLVGTGGNTIYF

V gene: TRBV5-1
J gene: TRBJ2-5
CDR3 protein: CASSPSGQGGQETQYF

V gene: TRBV9
J gene: TRBJ1-1
CDR3 protein: CASSVSSGITEAFF

V gene: TRBV27
J gene: TRBJ2-5
CDR3 protein: CASSLSTDYQETQYF

V gene: TRBV19
J gene: TRBJ2-1
CDR3 protein: CASSRGPGTYNEQFF

V gene: TRBV6-5
J gene: TRBJ2-2
CDR3 protein: CASSYSRYRELFF